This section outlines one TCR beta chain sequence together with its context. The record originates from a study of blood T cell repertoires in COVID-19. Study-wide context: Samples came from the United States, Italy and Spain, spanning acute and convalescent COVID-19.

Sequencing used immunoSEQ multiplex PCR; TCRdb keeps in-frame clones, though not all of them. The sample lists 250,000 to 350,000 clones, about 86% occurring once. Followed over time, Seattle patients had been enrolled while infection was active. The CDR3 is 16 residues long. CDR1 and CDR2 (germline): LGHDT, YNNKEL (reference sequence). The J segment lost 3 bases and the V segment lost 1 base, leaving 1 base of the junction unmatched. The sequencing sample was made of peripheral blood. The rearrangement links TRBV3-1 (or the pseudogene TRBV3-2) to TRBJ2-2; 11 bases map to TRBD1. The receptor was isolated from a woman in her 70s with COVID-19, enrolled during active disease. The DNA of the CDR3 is TGTGCCAGCAGCCAAGGGACAGGGGGCCACACCGGGGAGCTGTTTTTT. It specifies CASSQGTGGHTGELFF.